This is a list of T cell receptor beta chains from one sample in a study of cytomegalovirus exposure and HLA in healthy donors. Here immunoSEQ multiplex PCR was the method, and the copy in TCRdb shows in-frame clones only, minus some. The table lists approximately 100,000 clones. The sample was PBMCs. The receptors were sampled from a man aged 40-49 years in good health and CMV-seronegative. Both conserved end residues are part of each CDR3. The order of the fields is CDR3 DNA, CDR3 protein, D gene, V gene, J gene. A D gene is named only where the DNA matches it firmly.

DNA: TGCAGCGTTGAACCGGGACTAGCGGGCAATGAGCAGTTCTTC
CDR3: CSVEPGLAGNEQFF
D: TRBD2
V: TRBV29-1
J: TRBJ2-1

DNA: TGTGCCAGCAGCCTAGGTGGGGGGAACTATGGCTACACCTTC
CDR3: CASSLGGGNYGYTF
D: NA
V: TRBV9
J: TRBJ1-2

DNA: TGTGCCAGCAGCCTTGTTGAGGGTATCGGCGAGCAGTACTTC
CDR3: CASSLVEGIGEQYF
D: NA
V: TRBV6-5
J: TRBJ2-7

DNA: TGTGCCAGCACCCGACAGGTACAAGAGACCCAGTACTTC
CDR3: CASTRQVQETQYF
D: NA
V: TRBV6-1
J: TRBJ2-5

DNA: TGTGCCAGCAGCTACAGGGGAACCGGAAACACCATATATTTT
CDR3: CASSYRGTGNTIYF
D: TRBD1
V: TRBV27
J: TRBJ1-3

DNA: TGTGCCAGCAGCCCAACGAGGAGTAGCAATCAGCCCCAGCATTTT
CDR3: CASSPTRSSNQPQHF
D: NA
V: TRBV7-8
J: TRBJ1-5

DNA: TGTGCCAGCAGCTTAGGGATGGGAGGGCAGTACTTC
CDR3: CASSLGMGGQYF
D: NA
V: TRBV7-8
J: TRBJ2-7

DNA: TGCAGCGTTGACAGGGGGTTGGTAGGCTCCTTCACAGATACGCAGTATTTT
CDR3: CSVDRGLVGSFTDTQYF
D: TRBD1
V: TRBV29-1
J: TRBJ2-3

DNA: TGTGCCAGCAGCTTGTTCGGGACAGCCTTAAACACTGAAGCTTTCTTT
CDR3: CASSLFGTALNTEAFF
D: TRBD1
V: TRBV5-6
J: TRBJ1-1

DNA: TGTGCCACCAGCAGGGATTCTCTAGCGGAAGAGACCCAGTACTTC
CDR3: CATSRDSLAEETQYF
D: TRBD2
V: TRBV15
J: TRBJ2-5

DNA: TGCGCCAGCAAGGAGCGGGGGTCCCCAAGCGCGAACACCGGGGAGCTGTTTTTT
CDR3: CASKERGSPSANTGELFF
D: TRBD2
V: TRBV10-2
J: TRBJ2-2

DNA: TGTGCCATCAGTGACCCGAGGGAGGTCGGGAACTATGGCTACACCTTC
CDR3: CAISDPREVGNYGYTF
D: NA
V: TRBV10-3
J: TRBJ1-2

DNA: TGCGCCAGCAGCTTGGGGCAGGGGGGAGATACGCAGTATTTT
CDR3: CASSLGQGGDTQYF
D: NA
V: TRBV5-1
J: TRBJ2-3

DNA: TGTGCCAGCACCCAGGGGGGTAACGGGGTCACTGAAGCTTTCTTT
CDR3: CASTQGGNGVTEAFF
D: TRBD1
V: TRBV7-9
J: TRBJ1-1

DNA: TGTGCCAGCAGCCACAGGGTTGGCCTCTACGAGCAGTACTTC
CDR3: CASSHRVGLYEQYF
D: NA
V: TRBV27
J: TRBJ2-7

DNA: TGCGCCAGCAGCCTCTCCCGGGACTGGAAGTTC
CDR3: CASSLSRDWKF
D: NA
V: TRBV4-1
J: TRBJ2-7

DNA: TGTGCCAGCAGTTCCGGGGGGACAAGTTACGAGCAGTACTTC
CDR3: CASSSGGTSYEQYF
D: NA
V: TRBV28
J: TRBJ2-7

DNA: TGTGCCAGCAGTCCTCAGGGAATCCCCTACGAGCAGTACTTC
CDR3: CASSPQGIPYEQYF
D: NA
V: TRBV6-5
J: TRBJ2-7

DNA: TGTGCCTGGGGACAGGGGGGTTTCTACGAGCAGTACTTC
CDR3: CAWGQGGFYEQYF
D: TRBD1
V: TRBV30
J: TRBJ2-7

DNA: TGTGCCAGCAGTTACCCGGACAGTTCCTACGAGCAGTACTTC
CDR3: CASSYPDSSYEQYF
D: NA
V: TRBV6-6
J: TRBJ2-7

DNA: TGTGCCAGCAGTTACTCGTTTGCGTTAGAAGGAAACACCATATATTTT
CDR3: CASSYSFALEGNTIYF
D: NA
V: TRBV6-5
J: TRBJ1-3

DNA: TGTGCCAGCAGTTCGAGGGACAGGGGGCGGGAGACCCAGTACTTC
CDR3: CASSSRDRGRETQYF
D: TRBD1
V: TRBV28
J: TRBJ2-5

DNA: TGTGCCAGCAGCCAGGGGGGAACCCCCACTAACTATGGCTACACCTTC
CDR3: CASSQGGTPTNYGYTF
D: TRBD1
V: TRBV7-2
J: TRBJ1-2

DNA: TGTGCCAGCAGACCTCAGGTTCGCACTAATGAAAAACTGTTTTTT
CDR3: CASRPQVRTNEKLFF
D: NA
V: TRBV6-6
J: TRBJ1-4

DNA: TGTGCCAGTATCCAAACAGGGGACGCAGATACGCAGTATTTT
CDR3: CASIQTGDADTQYF
D: TRBD1
V: TRBV19
J: TRBJ2-3

DNA: TGTGCCAGCAGCCTTTATGGGGGGAAAGGGGAAGATACGCAGTATTTT
CDR3: CASSLYGGKGEDTQYF
D: NA
V: TRBV11-3
J: TRBJ2-3

DNA: TGTGCCAGCAGTTTAACCATCCTACTAGCGGGGTCTACCTACGAGCAGTACTTC
CDR3: CASSLTILLAGSTYEQYF
D: TRBD2
V: TRBV28
J: TRBJ2-7

DNA: TGTGCCAGCAGCCCCAGACAAACTCTCAATCAGCCCCAGCATTTT
CDR3: CASSPRQTLNQPQHF
D: NA
V: TRBV6-5
J: TRBJ1-5

DNA: TGTGCCAGCAGCTTTCCGAGCCAGGTGGCACAAGAGACCCAGTACTTC
CDR3: CASSFPSQVAQETQYF
D: NA
V: TRBV5-4
J: TRBJ2-5

DNA: TGTGCCAGCAGCGCCAACACGGGACTAGTAGCAGATACGCAGTATTTT
CDR3: CASSANTGLVADTQYF
D: TRBD2
V: TRBV9
J: TRBJ2-3

DNA: TGTGCCAGCAGTGGGGCCAAGCGGGGCTACAATGAGCAGTTCTTC
CDR3: CASSGAKRGYNEQFF
D: TRBD2
V: TRBV25-1
J: TRBJ2-1

DNA: TGTGCCAGCAGTTACTCCGGGACAGAAGAGACCCAGTACTTC
CDR3: CASSYSGTEETQYF
D: TRBD1
V: TRBV6-5
J: TRBJ2-5

DNA: TGTGCCAGCAGTTTTTTCGTTCGGGGTTCTGAAGCTTTCTTT
CDR3: CASSFFVRGSEAFF
D: NA
V: TRBV28
J: TRBJ1-1

DNA: TGTGCCTGGAGTGTACTCGAGGCCGGGGAGCTGTTTTTT
CDR3: CAWSVLEAGELFF
D: NA
V: TRBV30
J: TRBJ2-2

DNA: TGTGCCAGCAGCTTTCGAGGGACAGGGTCCTACAATGAGCAGTTCTTC
CDR3: CASSFRGTGSYNEQFF
D: TRBD1
V: TRBV5-5
J: TRBJ2-1

DNA: TGTGCCAGCAGCTTAGTTCGGTCGGTTAACACCGGGGAGCTGTTTTTT
CDR3: CASSLVRSVNTGELFF
D: NA
V: TRBV7-2
J: TRBJ2-2

DNA: TGTGCCAGCAGCTTAGGAGGTGGAAGTTACAATGAGCAGTTCTTC
CDR3: CASSLGGGSYNEQFF
D: NA
V: TRBV7-9
J: TRBJ2-1

DNA: TGTGCCAGCAGCAAACTCCGGAGCGGACCCAACCTGAGCTCCTACGAGCAGTACTTC
CDR3: CASSKLRSGPNLSSYEQYF
D: NA
V: TRBV21-1
J: TRBJ2-7

DNA: TGTGCCAGCAGCCCCGGGACTAGCGTATACAATGAGCAGTTCTTC
CDR3: CASSPGTSVYNEQFF
D: TRBD2
V: TRBV7-2
J: TRBJ2-1

DNA: TGCAGCGTTGGAGAACGGGAAAAACTGTTTTTT
CDR3: CSVGEREKLFF
D: NA
V: TRBV29-1
J: TRBJ1-4

DNA: TGTGCCTGGAGAGCAGACAGGAGCTATGGCTACACCTTC
CDR3: CAWRADRSYGYTF
D: NA
V: TRBV30
J: TRBJ1-2

DNA: TGTGCCAGCAGTTCCTTTGGTCACGGGGGGGTCACAGATACGCAGTATTTT
CDR3: CASSSFGHGGVTDTQYF
D: TRBD2
V: TRBV27
J: TRBJ2-3

DNA: TGTGCCAGCAGCGTAGTAGATCTTGGAAACACCATATATTTT
CDR3: CASSVVDLGNTIYF
D: NA
V: TRBV9
J: TRBJ1-3

DNA: TGTGCCAGCTCACCTTCAGGGGCAACTAATGAAAAACTGTTTTTT
CDR3: CASSPSGATNEKLFF
D: NA
V: TRBV18
J: TRBJ1-4

DNA: TGCGCCAGCAGCGGACAGGGGTTGGGGCTAAATGAGCAGTTCTTC
CDR3: CASSGQGLGLNEQFF
D: TRBD1
V: TRBV5-1
J: TRBJ2-1